The 32 T cell receptor beta chains reported below all come from one sample, sequenced in a study of T-cell memory formation after mild COVID-19. Each CDR3 protein gets one entry after TCRdb re-called the 5' RACE reads with MiXCR. This table has 350,000 to 450,000 distinct CDR3 sequences, 20% appearing once. The sequencing sample was made of PBMCs or a T cell subset sorted from them (not recorded which). The source is an adult woman who had mild COVID-19 (a few samples of this study predate the infection). Cell type and time point are not known.

This clonotype was observed many times. This sequence joins TRBV20-1 and TRBJ2-7, with D unresolved. The CDR3 length is 14 residues. Trimming stripped 4 bases from V and 0 bases from J, with 13 bases between. Germline V gives CDR1 DFQATT, CDR2 SNEGSKA (reference sequence). For the CDR3, the DNA is TGCAGTGCTATACCGACATTTAACTCCTACGAGCAGTACTTC. It translates to CSAIPTFNSYEQYF.

The rearrangement joins TRBV19 to TRBJ2-7; D could derive from TRBD1 or TRBD2 (5 bases each). With 3 bases removed from V and 2 bases from J, the gap between germline ends came to 14 bases. The CDR3 has 15 residues. In germline, CDR1 is LNHDA, CDR2 SQIVND (reference sequence). The CDR3: CASSILGTGTYEQYF. The CDR3 DNA is TGTGCCAGTAGTATCCTAGGGACGGGCACCTACGAGCAGTACTTC.

The chain links TRBV7-2 to TRBJ2-7; D possibly corresponds to TRBD2 (5 bases). The germline V and J ends were trimmed by 4 bases and 3 bases, with 16 bases remaining between them. Germline V lookup: CDR1 SGHTA, CDR2 FQGNSA. CDR3 length: 15 residues. CDR3 DNA: TGTGCCAGCAGCTCGAATACGGGATCATTCTACGAGCAGTACTTC. Its translation: CASSSNTGSFYEQYF. Filled out from reference TRBV7-2 and TRBJ2-7, the complete variable domain reads GAGVSQSPSNKVTEKGKDVELRCDPISGHTALYWYRQSLGQGLEFLIYFQGNSAPDKSGLPSDRFSAERTGGSVSTLTIQRTQQEDSAVYLCASSSNTGSFYEQYFGPGTRLTVT.

Only a few counts were recorded for this clonotype. The chain links TRBV14 to TRBJ1-3, with TRBD1 as a possible D gene (6 bases). V dropped 1 base and J dropped 2 bases, with 12 bases sitting between them. The CDR3 consists of 16 residues. Germline CDR1 reads SGHDN; CDR2 reads FVKESK. The CDR3 region has the DNA TGTGCCAGCAGCCAAGTACAGGGAGTGGCTGGAAACACCATATATTTT. It codes for CASSQVQGVAGNTIYF.

V and J are TRBV7-6 and TRBJ2-5; 10 positions agree with TRBD2. Germline V CDR1 and CDR2: SGHVS, FNYEAQ. V shed 1 base and J 0 bases; nucleotides not matched to a gene: 5. The length of the CDR3 is 17 residues. The CDR3 sequence is CASSLEVAGGYQETQYF. The CDR3, as DNA: TGTGCCAGCAGCTTAGAGGTAGCGGGGGGCTACCAAGAGACCCAGTACTTC.

The chain recombines TRBV19 with TRBJ2-7; D is unresolved. Germline V CDR1 and CDR2: LNHDA, SQIVND (reference sequence). This CDR3 is built from 14 residues. The V and J ends lost 3 bases and 2 bases respectively, with 11 bases between them. The CDR3 DNA sequence: TGTGCCAGTAGTATCGGCAGAATGGCCTACGAGCAGTACTTC. Amino acid sequence: CASSIGRMAYEQYF.

The chain recombines TRBV7-3 with TRBJ2-2; D is unclear. CDR1 SGHTA and CDR2 FQGTGA come from the germline V gene. This CDR3 is built from 13 residues. Trimming left V 0 bases short and J 6 bases short, with 5 bases between. The CDR3 sequence: CASSLTLAGELFF. The CDR3 DNA sequence: TGTGCCAGCAGCTTAACGTTGGCCGGGGAGCTGTTTTTT. The full variable domain, in which reference TRBV7-3 and TRBJ2-2 provide the parts outside the CDR3, is GAGVSQTPSNKVTEKGKYVELRCDPISGHTALYWYRQSLGQGPEFLIYFQGTGAADDSGLPNDRFFAVRPEGSVSTLKIQRTERGDSAVYLCASSLTLAGELFFGEGSRLTVL.

The V call is TRBV27, the J call TRBJ2-1; 11 bases are a match to TRBD2. Trimming removed 0 bases from V and 8 bases from J; junction bases left unmatched: 6. This CDR3 has 16 amino acids. The germline V gene has CDR1 MNHEY and CDR2 SMNVEV (reference sequence). CDR3 sequence reads: CASSLSIAGGRYEQFF. The CDR3, as DNA: TGTGCCAGCAGTTTATCGATAGCGGGGGGGCGTTATGAGCAGTTCTTC.

The chain joins TRBV5-6 to TRBJ2-7, with 11 bases that match TRBD1. In germline, CDR1 is SGHDT, CDR2 YYEEEE. V lost 4 bases, J lost 11 bases, and 14 bases stayed unmatched. The CDR3 length is 15 residues. The CDR3 sequence: CASSPGTGGTTSKYF. The CDR3 region has the DNA TGTGCCAGCAGCCCAGGGACAGGGGGTACTACGAGCAAGTACTTC.

This clonotype has just a few counts. The chain couples TRBV7-2 to TRBJ2-3, with D unclear. Germline CDR1 and CDR2: SGHTA and FQGNSA. V lost 5 bases, J lost 7 bases, and 7 bases lay in between. The CDR3 contains 11 residues. The CDR3 DNA reads TGTGCCAGCAGCCTACTCAATACGCAGTATTTT. The encoded protein is CASSLLNTQYF.

The chain carries TRBV5-1 and TRBJ2-5; possibly TRBD2 for D (6 bases). Germline CDR1 and CDR2: SGHRS and YFSETQ. This CDR3 contains 14 residues. The germline V and J ends were trimmed by 2 bases and 5 bases, with 13 bases remaining between them. CDR3 in DNA: TGCGCCAGCAGCTTCCCTTTGGGACTCGAGACCCAGTACTTC. This encodes CASSFPLGLETQYF.

This clonotype was counted between two and nine times. The chain couples TRBV5-1 to TRBJ2-3; D ambiguous. The CDR3 contains 12 residues. The V gene's germline CDR1 is SGHRS and CDR2 YFSETQ. V was trimmed by 1 base and J by 5 bases, leaving 5 bases between them. CDR3 DNA: TGCGCCAGCAGCTTGTCTGAAGATACGCAGTATTTT. The encoded protein is CASSLSEDTQYF. Looking up the rest from reference TRBV5-1 and TRBJ2-3 gives the full variable domain: KAGVTQTPRYLIKTRGQQVTLSCSPISGHRSVSWYQQTPGQGLQFLFEYFSETQRNKGNFPGRFSGRQFSNSRSEMNVSTLELGDSALYLCASSLSEDTQYFGPGTRLTVL.

This clonotype showed up just a few times. The genes are TRBV7-6 and TRBJ2-1; 10 bases fit TRBD1. Germline V gene data show CDR1 as SGHVS and CDR2 as FNYEAQ. The CDR3 extends over 14 amino acids. V was pared by 8 bases and J by 7 bases, with 8 bases of the junction left unmatched. The CDR3 sequence is CASGDRGRRNEQFF. The CDR3 region has the DNA TGTGCCAGCGGAGACAGGGGGCGAAGGAATGAGCAGTTCTTC.

The genes are TRBV6-5 and TRBJ1-4, with 7 bases that match TRBD1. CDR1 is MNHEY, CDR2 SVGAGI, per germline. This CDR3 spans 15 amino acids. Germline trimming cut 6 bases from V and 1 base from J; bases unmatched to any gene: 5. The CDR3 sequence is CASRLYRGTNEKLFF. For the CDR3, the DNA is TGTGCCAGCAGACTATACAGGGGAACTAATGAAAAACTGTTTTTT.

This clonotype was detected a few times. J is TRBJ2-3 and V is TRBV24-1, with 9 bases matching TRBD1. The CDR3 totals 16 residues. Germline assignment: CDR1 KGHDR and CDR2 SFDVKD. J lost 8 bases, V lost 0 bases, and 8 bases had no gene match. The CDR3 DNA is TGTGCCACCAGTGATTTGGGGGACAGGGATCCTCTTACGCAGTATTTT. This translates into CATSDLGDRDPLTQYF.

This clonotype showed up many times. The rearrangement joins TRBV5-1 to TRBJ2-1, with TRBD1 identical over 11 bases. CDR1 and CDR2 from the germline V gene are SGHRS and YFSETQ. The V gene end was trimmed by 4 bases and the J gene end by 8 bases; junction bases not matched to a gene: 5. The CDR3 has 14 residues. CDR3 nucleotide sequence: TGCGCCAGCAGCACCTGGGACAGGGGGGATGAGCAGTTCTTC. The encoded protein is CASSTWDRGDEQFF.

The chain uses TRBV2 and TRBJ1-6, with TRBD1 matching over 9 bases. The CDR3 extends over 16 amino acids. V was pared by 6 bases and J by 6 bases, with 9 bases of the junction left unmatched. CDR1 is SNHLY and CDR2 is FYNNEI in the germline V gene. This CDR3 reads CASSLGTGRSNSPLHF. In DNA form, the CDR3 reads TGTGCCAGCAGCCTCGGGACAGGGCGAAGTAATTCACCCCTCCACTTT.

This clonotype was detected a few times. The rearrangement joins TRBV7-9 to TRBJ2-7; 9 nucleotides line up with TRBD1. This CDR3 has 15 residues. Germline V gene lookup returns CDR1 SEHNR and CDR2 FQNEAQ (reference sequence). With V trimmed by 5 bases and J by 4 bases, 9 bases remained unmatched. The CDR3 loop is CASSQTGTGLYEQYF. As DNA, the CDR3 is TGTGCCAGCAGCCAAACGGGGACAGGGTTGTACGAGCAGTACTTC.

V usage is TRBV9 and J usage is TRBJ1-2; no firm D call. CDR1 is SGDLS, CDR2 YYNGEE, per germline. Trimming removed 0 bases from V and 0 bases from J, with 9 bases in between. The CDR3 has 15 residues. The CDR3 here is CASSVGQHPNYGYTF. DNA of the CDR3: TGTGCCAGCAGCGTAGGCCAGCACCCTAACTATGGCTACACCTTC.

This clonotype turned up a few times. The chain carries TRBV4-1 and TRBJ1-5, with D possibly TRBD1 on 5 matching bases. The V gene lost 0 bases and the J gene lost 5 bases, with 14 bases spanning the gap. This CDR3 is built from 16 residues. Germline CDR1 MGHRA, CDR2 YSYEKL. The CDR3 DNA reads as TGCGCCAGCAGCCAAGATACGGGAGGGGATGATCAGCCCCAGCATTTT. Residues: CASSQDTGGDDQPQHF.

The gene calls are TRBV20-1 and TRBJ2-1, with 7 nucleotides matching TRBD2. Germline V gene sequence: CDR1 DFQATT, CDR2 SNEGSKA (reference sequence). After removal of 3 bases from V and 2 bases from J, the junction contained 4 bases not matched to a gene. CDR3 length: 14 amino acids. The CDR3 DNA reads as TGCAGTGCTAGGCGCGGGAGCGCCTACAATGAGCAGTTCTTC. The encoded protein is CSARRGSAYNEQFF.

This clonotype was counted at least ten times. The chain has TRBV9 and TRBJ2-3, with TRBD2 matching 13 bases. CDR1 is SGDLS, CDR2 YYNGEE, per germline. The CDR3 loop spans 17 amino acids. V shed 4 bases, J shed 2 bases, and the junction held 7 bases outside the gene matches. CDR3 sequence: CASSRTSGRDTTDTQYF. The CDR3 nucleotides read TGTGCCAGCAGCCGGACTAGCGGGAGAGACACCACAGATACGCAGTATTTT.

This clonotype was observed a handful of times. The chain combines TRBV7-3 with TRBJ2-3; D might be TRBD1 or TRBD2, each matching 5 bases. Germline-derived CDR1 and CDR2 are SGHTA and FQGTGA. This CDR3 has 15 residues. Trimming stripped 1 base from V and 4 bases from J, with 12 bases between. The CDR3, as DNA: TGTGCCAGCAGCTTAATGGGGACCATCGCAGATACGCAGTATTTT. It encodes CASSLMGTIADTQYF.

This clonotype occurred a few times. This chain links TRBV6-5 with TRBJ1-1; the D is unclear. Germline CDR1 MNHEY, CDR2 SVGAGI. The CDR3 has 13 amino acids. The V end was cut by 6 bases, the J end by 0 bases, with 8 bases between. CDR3 protein: CASRAGMNTEAFF. Here the CDR3 DNA reads TGTGCCAGCAGGGCAGGTATGAACACTGAAGCTTTCTTT.

The sample holds a few counts of this clonotype. The V call is TRBV5-5, the J call TRBJ2-1; D might be TRBD1 (5 bases). Germline assignment: CDR1 SGHKS and CDR2 YYEKEE (reference sequence). This CDR3 spans 15 amino acids. Trimming pared 4 bases from V and 6 bases from J, leaving 17 bases between. Here the CDR3 DNA reads TGTGCCAGCAGCCCAGTAGGGGCGCGAGGCAATGAGCAGTTCTTC. It specifies CASSPVGARGNEQFF.

There are a few counts of this clonotype. The chain recombines TRBV3-1 with TRBJ1-6; possibly TRBD1 for D (5 bases). V lost 3 bases, J lost 9 bases, and 15 bases lay in between. CDR1 and CDR2 (germline): LGHDT, YNNKEL (reference sequence). The CDR3 is 15 amino acids. The CDR3 loop reads CASSQYQGWTSPLHF. CDR3 DNA: TGTGCCAGCAGCCAGTATCAGGGTTGGACTTCACCCCTCCACTTT.

The sample holds a few counts of this clonotype. The chain links TRBV6-2 or TRBV6-3 to TRBJ2-3, with D maybe TRBD1 (5 bases). The CDR3 sequence is 17 residues long. Trimming removed 0 bases from V and 3 bases from J, with 16 bases in between. From germline, CDR1 is MNHEY and CDR2 SVGEGT. CDR3 DNA: TGTGCCAGCAGTTACTCGGGGCCAGTTCTACAAACAGATACGCAGTATTTT. It yields the protein CASSYSGPVLQTDTQYF.

The rearrangement links TRBV7-2 to TRBJ1-2; D is ambiguous. Trimming shortened V by 5 bases and J by 4 bases, and 11 bases separated the two germline ends. Looked up from germline, CDR1 is SGHTA and CDR2 is FQGNSA. There are 13 residues in the CDR3. The CDR3 spells CASSTSVRYGYTF. The CDR3 DNA follows: TGTGCCAGCAGCACCTCAGTCCGCTATGGCTACACCTTC.

This clonotype is labeled as medium-sized (0.01 to 0.1%). V usage is TRBV6-5 and J usage is TRBJ2-1; 10 nucleotides match TRBD1. This CDR3 contains 14 residues. Germline lookup yields CDR1 MNHEY and CDR2 SVGAGI. After removal of 8 bases from V and 6 bases from J, the junction contained 7 bases not matched to a gene. The CDR3 nucleotides are TGTGCCAGCGCATTGAGGACAGGGGGCAATGAGCAGTTCTTC. Translated, it gives CASALRTGGNEQFF.

V is TRBV29-1 and J is TRBJ2-1, with D maybe TRBD2 (7 bases). Trimming left V 6 bases short and J 1 base short, with 16 bases between. CDR1 and CDR2 (germline): SQVTM, ANQGSEA. The CDR3 contains 15 residues. The CDR3 spells CSVPEGGASYNEQFF. CDR3 DNA sequence: TGCAGCGTCCCAGAGGGGGGGGCGTCCTACAATGAGCAGTTCTTC.

CDR3 DNA: TGTGCCAGCAGCCAAGCTAGCAGAGTGACAGATACGCAGTATTTT. Translating it yields CASSQASRVTDTQYF. This sequence joins TRBV3-1 and TRBJ2-3; maybe TRBD2 (5 bases). CDR1 LGHDT and CDR2 YNNKEL come from the germline V gene (reference sequence). V was clipped by 1 base and J by 3 bases, with 11 bases between them. This CDR3 has 15 residues.

This chain connects TRBV5-1 to TRBJ1-2; 9 nucleotides match TRBD1. The CDR3 totals 15 residues. The germline V gene encodes CDR1 SGHRS and CDR2 YFSETQ. J was trimmed by 4 bases and V by 7 bases; bases with no gene match: 11. CDR3 sequence: CASCPGGTGLYGYTF. The CDR3 DNA reads as TGCGCCAGCTGCCCGGGGGGGACAGGGCTCTATGGCTACACCTTC.